A single sample gave rise to the 30 T cell receptor beta chains below, sequenced in a study of CXCR3-negative and CXCR3-positive naive CD8 T cells. It was by 5' RACE with UMI labels that the TRB cDNA libraries were prepared. Reanalyzing the 5' RACE reads, TCRdb keeps one entry per CDR3 protein, without DNA. This sample's clone table lists approximately 83,000 distinct CDR3 sequences. Sequenced input: naive CXCR3- CD8+ T cells from blood. The subset is: CD45RO-CCR7+CD27+CD95- naive CD8+ T cells lacking CXCR3 (TNR3-). The receptors stem from a human donor in good health. Some clones in this sample may be carry-over from other donors' samples.

The chain links TRBV5-1 to TRBJ2-2; TCRdb picks TRBD1, but there is no DNA to check that call. Germline values: CDR1 SGHRS, CDR2 YFSETQ. The CDR3 consists of 15 residues. The chain's CDR3 is CASSLETGTTGELFF.

The chain combines TRBV29-1 with TRBJ2-2; no DNA is available, so the TRBD1 call from TCRdb remains unchecked. CDR1 is SQVTM, CDR2 ANQGSEA, per germline. This CDR3 has 14 amino acids. The CDR3 loop is CSVSQGTNTGELFF.

The chain links TRBV20-1 to TRBJ2-4. Germline loops: CDR1 DFQATT, CDR2 SNEGSKA (reference sequence). This CDR3 comprises 14 residues. CDR3 sequence: CSAREIGPINIQYF.

The V gene is TRBV29-1, the J gene TRBJ2-2; the D gene TCRdb calls, TRBD1, cannot be checked with no DNA. Germline loops: CDR1 SQVTM, CDR2 ANQGSEA. This CDR3 region has 15 residues. The CDR3 reads CSVESERRGAGELFF.

J is TRBJ1-2 and V is TRBV4-3; the TRBD1 assignment by TCRdb is unverifiable without DNA. The CDR3 is 14 amino acids. Germline loops: CDR1 LGHNA, CDR2 YSLEER. The CDR3: CASSQRTGLGGYTF.

CDR3 residues: CASSPGTGHGEQYF. The rearrangement links TRBV5-6 to TRBJ2-7; TCRdb's D gene call, TRBD1, goes unchecked for lack of DNA. The CDR3 consists of 14 residues. The germline V gene has CDR1 SGHDT and CDR2 YYEEEE.

The chain has TRBV5-1 and TRBJ2-1; the TCRdb D gene call, TRBD2, has no DNA to confirm it. The CDR3 sequence is 15 residues long. Germline V gene data show CDR1 as SGHRS and CDR2 as YFSETQ. The chain's CDR3 is CASSFMGGAIDEQFF.

The CDR3 is CASSKNDESYEQYF. The chain is built from TRBV28 and TRBJ2-7. The CDR3 totals 14 residues. CDR1 and CDR2 from the germline V gene are MDHEN and SYDVKM.

The CDR3 loop is CSARDMGGGELFF. The V gene is TRBV20-1, the J gene TRBJ2-2; with no DNA, the TCRdb D assignment of TRBD1 cannot be verified. Germline CDR1 is DFQATT and CDR2 is SNEGSKA (reference sequence). The CDR3 is 13 amino acids.

The chain recombines TRBV7-6 with TRBJ2-2; TCRdb's D call, TRBD2, is unchecked because there is no DNA. CDR1 SGHVS and CDR2 FNYEAQ come from the germline V gene. The CDR3 spans 17 residues. The CDR3 sequence: CASSPGLAGAPGGELFF.

J is TRBJ2-5 and V is TRBV5-4; TCRdb lists TRBD1, though no DNA is available to test this call. CDR1 and CDR2 (germline): SGHNT, YYREEE (reference sequence). This CDR3 has 14 residues. The CDR3 loop reads CASSPPDYQETQYF. The whole variable domain, filled in from reference TRBV5-4 and TRBJ2-5, reads ETGVTQSPTHLIKTRGQQVTLRCSSQSGHNTVSWYQQALGQGPQFIFQYYREEENGRGNFPPRFSGLQFPNYSSELNVNALELDDSALYLCASSPPDYQETQYFGPGTRLLVL.

CDR3 loop: CASSPGLAGQRTQYF. V usage is TRBV28 and J usage is TRBJ2-3; absent DNA, TCRdb's TRBD2 call cannot be checked. Per germline, CDR1 MDHEN and CDR2 SYDVKM. The CDR3 has 15 amino acids.

The chain has TRBV11-3 and TRBJ2-7. The CDR3 covers 11 residues. Per germline, CDR1 SGHNT and CDR2 YENEEA. CDR3 region: CASSLGLEQYF.

V usage is TRBV7-9 and J usage is TRBJ2-7. Germline lookup yields CDR1 SEHNR and CDR2 FQNEAQ (reference sequence). This CDR3 is 15 amino acids long. The CDR3 protein is CASSSSWDASYEQYF.

J is TRBJ2-1 and V is TRBV11-3; checking the TCRdb D call of TRBD2 is not possible without DNA. There are 15 residues in the CDR3. Germline V gene lookup returns CDR1 SGHNT and CDR2 YENEEA. CDR3 residues: CASSLRGLAGNEQFF.

CDR3 protein: CASSYGQAGPQHF. V is TRBV6-2 or TRBV6-3 and J is TRBJ1-5; as DNA is missing, the TRBD1 call by TCRdb cannot be tested. Germline lookup yields CDR1 MNHEY and CDR2 SVGEGT. The CDR3 consists of 13 residues.

J is TRBJ2-3 and V is TRBV29-1; the TCRdb call, TRBD2, lacks DNA for checking. CDR3 length: 14 amino acids. Germline CDR1 reads SQVTM; CDR2 reads ANQGSEA. The CDR3 spells CSVEPRQDSDTQYF.

The rearrangement links TRBV7-2 to TRBJ2-2. This CDR3 region has 12 residues. Germline-derived CDR1 and CDR2 are SGHTA and FQGNSA. This CDR3 is CASSSLAGELFF. Together with reference TRBV7-2 and TRBJ2-2, the CDR3 gives the full variable domain: GAGVSQSPSNKVTEKGKDVELRCDPISGHTALYWYRQSLGQGLEFLIYFQGNSAPDKSGLPSDRFSAERTGGSVSTLTIQRTQQEDSAVYLCASSSLAGELFFGEGSRLTVL.

The V and J genes are TRBV29-1 and TRBJ2-5. The CDR3 loop spans 11 amino acids. Per the germline V gene, CDR1 is SQVTM and CDR2 is ANQGSEA. CDR3: CSVVNQETQYF.

This CDR3 reads CAISEVMAVYGYTF. The V and J genes are TRBV10-3 and TRBJ1-2. CDR1 is ENHRY and CDR2 is SYGVKD in the germline V gene. The CDR3 sequence is 14 residues long.

The chain recombines TRBV5-6 with TRBJ2-5; TCRdb returns TRBD2, unconfirmable since there is no DNA. This CDR3 comprises 16 residues. CDR1 and CDR2 from the germline V gene are SGHDT and YYEEEE. This CDR3 is CASSFARGLHQETQYF.

V gene TRBV29-1 combines with J gene TRBJ1-1. The CDR3 extends over 15 amino acids. The germline V gene has CDR1 SQVTM and CDR2 ANQGSEA. The chain's CDR3 is CSVADRFLGNTEAFF. Complete variable domain (other parts from reference TRBV29-1 and TRBJ1-1): SAVISQKPSRDICQRGTSLTIQCQVDSQVTMMFWYRQQPGQSLTLIATANQGSEATYESGFVIDKFPISRPNLTFSTLTVSNMSPEDSSIYLCSVADRFLGNTEAFFGQGTRLTVV.

The chain couples TRBV29-1 to TRBJ2-3; the TCRdb call, TRBD1, lacks DNA for checking. Looked up from germline, CDR1 is SQVTM and CDR2 is ANQGSEA. This CDR3 contains 13 residues. This CDR3 reads CSVLGGSTDTQYF.

The rearrangement uses TRBV10-2 and TRBJ2-1; there is no DNA to check the TCRdb D call of TRBD2. Germline values: CDR1 WSHSY, CDR2 SAAADI. The CDR3 is 16 amino acids. This CDR3 reads CASSPVSLAPYNEQFF.

The genes are TRBV21-1 and TRBJ2-7; the D gene TCRdb calls, TRBD2, cannot be checked with no DNA. TRBV21-1 is flagged as a pseudogene. This CDR3 contains 15 residues. This CDR3 is CASSKPRPSVDEQYF.

This chain links TRBV7-8 with TRBJ1-2. The germline V gene encodes CDR1 SGHVS and CDR2 FQNEAQ. This CDR3 is built from 14 residues. The CDR3 sequence is CASSLAAGDYGYTF.

V usage is TRBV5-1 and J usage is TRBJ1-1; absent DNA, TCRdb's TRBD1 call cannot be checked. CDR3 length equals 15 residues. Germline V lookup: CDR1 SGHRS, CDR2 YFSETQ. CDR3 sequence reads: CASSLFGQGNTEAFF.

V is TRBV5-1 and J is TRBJ2-1; TCRdb indicates TRBD2, and absent DNA this call remains unverified. CDR1 and CDR2 (germline): SGHRS, YFSETQ. CDR3 length: 16 amino acids. The CDR3: CASSSFERGASWEQFF.

The chain uses TRBV29-1 and TRBJ2-2; TCRdb selects TRBD2, and the lack of DNA leaves this call unchecked. Germline CDR1 reads SQVTM; CDR2 reads ANQGSEA. The CDR3 sequence is 13 residues long. The CDR3 spells CSVGEPDTGELFF.

V usage is TRBV4-1 and J usage is TRBJ2-7; TCRdb lists TRBD1, though no DNA is available to test this call. The CDR3 covers 15 residues. In germline, CDR1 is MGHRA, CDR2 YSYEKL. The CDR3 loop reads CASSQPMGQGYEQYF.